Each of the 27 T cell receptor beta chains below was sequenced from the same sample in a study of T cell responses to AZD1222 COVID-19 vaccine. Sequencing was performed with immunoSEQ multiplex PCR; in TCRdb, only in-frame clones are kept and a portion is missing. Found here are about 86,000 clones, about 72% of them singletons; the top ten hold under 25%. The source was peripheral blood, collected on day 0 of AZD1222 vaccination. Source of these receptors: an adult in good health.

CDR3 sequence (DNA): TGTGCCAGAATCCCCCGGTATGGGACTAGCGGCTACAATGAGCAGTTCTTC. Residues: CARIPRYGTSGYNEQFF. The V and J genes are TRBV5-3 and TRBJ2-1, with 11 bases matching TRBD2. TRBV5-3 is marked as an open reading frame, function uncertain. The CDR3 loop spans 17 amino acids. J lost 3 bases, V lost 6 bases, and 11 bases had no gene match.

The rearrangement uses TRBV6-5 and TRBJ2-5; the D gene could be TRBD1 or TRBD2 (7 bases each). CDR1 and CDR2 (germline): MNHEY, SVGAGI. The CDR3 sequence is 14 residues long. The V end was cut by 6 bases, the J end by 2 bases, with 13 bases between. CDR3 in DNA: TGTGCCAGCAGGAGCGGGGACAGACAAGAGACCCAGTACTTC. Amino acids: CASRSGDRQETQYF.

The chain carries TRBV6-5 and TRBJ2-5; the D is unclear. V was trimmed by 6 bases and J by 5 bases, leaving 16 bases between them. The CDR3 sequence is 14 residues long. Looked up from germline, CDR1 is MNHEY and CDR2 is SVGAGI. The chain's CDR3 is CASRQRSARETQYF. In DNA form, the CDR3 reads TGTGCCAGCAGGCAGAGGTCGGCCAGGGAGACCCAGTACTTC.

This chain links TRBV28 with TRBJ1-2, with 8 positions matching TRBD1. This CDR3 comprises 14 residues. Unmatched junction bases numbered 12, after V lost 6 bases and J lost 9 bases. From germline, CDR1 is MDHEN and CDR2 SYDVKM. CDR3 sequence (DNA): TGTGCCAGCAGGATACAGGGGGAAGTTGCAAGCTACACCTTC. This encodes CASRIQGEVASYTF.

There are a few counts of this clone. The genes are TRBV6-4 and TRBJ2-1; maybe TRBD2 (6 bases). With 3 bases removed from V and 4 bases from J, the gap between germline ends came to 13 bases. The germline V gene encodes CDR1 MRHNA and CDR2 SNTAGT. The CDR3 is 15 amino acids. The CDR3 spells CASSEELATYNEQFF. As DNA, the CDR3 is TGTGCCAGCAGTGAGGAGCTAGCGACATACAATGAGCAGTTCTTC.

V gene TRBV4-1 combines with J gene TRBJ1-1, with D tentatively TRBD1 (5 bases). Between the trimmed V and J ends, which lost 5 bases and 1 base, there was a span of 8 bases. This CDR3 comprises 13 residues. Per germline, CDR1 MGHRA and CDR2 YSYEKL. CDR3 region: CASSYQGNTEAFF. CDR3 in DNA: TGCGCCAGCAGCTACCAGGGGAACACTGAAGCTTTCTTT.

This clone occurred a few times. The chain has TRBV10-2 and TRBJ2-3, with D possibly being TRBD1 (6 bases). The germline V gene encodes CDR1 WSHSY and CDR2 SAAADI. Trimming removed 2 bases at V and 0 bases at J, with 15 bases between. The CDR3 has 17 amino acids. The DNA of the CDR3 is TGCGCCAGCAGTGAGCTGACAGGAGCCGCCAGCACAGATACGCAGTATTTT. Translating it yields CASSELTGAASTDTQYF.

This clone has just a few counts. V is TRBV28 and J is TRBJ2-1, with 14 bases matching TRBD2. This CDR3 is 18 amino acids long. The V gene end was trimmed by 0 bases and the J gene end by 4 bases; junction bases not matched to a gene: 5. Germline assignment: CDR1 MDHEN and CDR2 SYDVKM. The DNA of the CDR3 is TGTGCCAGCAGTTTATGGGGACTAGCGGGAGACGGGTACAATGAGCAGTTCTTC. Its protein is CASSLWGLAGDGYNEQFF.

The rearrangement joins TRBV24-1 to TRBJ2-3; possible D gene TRBD2, 6 bases. The CDR3 spans 15 residues. Germline V gives CDR1 KGHDR, CDR2 SFDVKD. With 5 bases removed from V and 2 bases from J, the gap between germline ends came to 13 bases. DNA of the CDR3: TGTGCCACCAGTGGAGCTAGCGACATCACAGATACGCAGTATTTT. This encodes CATSGASDITDTQYF.

The J gene is TRBJ2-5, the V gene TRBV2, with TRBD2 matching 13 bases. Germline V gene data show CDR1 as SNHLY and CDR2 as FYNNEI. This CDR3 is built from 13 residues. Trimming at V came to 8 bases and at J to 9 bases, leaving 6 bases not matched to a gene. The CDR3 DNA is TGTGCCAGCTCTGGGACTAGCGGGACCTCCCAGTACTTC. Encoded protein: CASSGTSGTSQYF.

The V gene is TRBV19, the J gene TRBJ2-5; D might be TRBD1 or TRBD2, each matching 6 bases. This CDR3 has 14 residues. CDR1 and CDR2 (germline): LNHDA, SQIVND (reference sequence). CDR3 DNA sequence: TGTGCAACTTCTTTCGGGGGCGCGGGAGAGACCCAGTACTTC. Amino acids: CATSFGGAGETQYF.

This clone was seen a handful of times. This chain joins TRBV5-6 and TRBJ1-6; 10 bases fit TRBD1. V shed 0 bases, J shed 12 bases, and the junction held 6 bases outside the gene matches. There are 15 residues in the CDR3. Germline values: CDR1 SGHDT, CDR2 YYEEEE. CDR3 in DNA: TGTGCCAGCAGCTTGGTGGGGACAGGGGTTGGACCCCTCCACTTT. This gives the protein CASSLVGTGVGPLHF.

The table lists this clone with a count of one. V usage is TRBV5-1 and J usage is TRBJ1-2; 8 bases line up with TRBD1. V lost 5 bases and J lost 8; bases outside the gene matches: 5. Per the germline V gene, CDR1 is SGHRS and CDR2 is YFSETQ. The CDR3 spans 12 residues. The CDR3 DNA reads as TGCGCCAGCAGACAGGGGGAAGAAGGCTACACCTTC. This codes for CASRQGEEGYTF. Drawing the rest from reference TRBV5-1 and TRBJ1-2, the complete variable domain is KAGVTQTPRYLIKTRGQQVTLSCSPISGHRSVSWYQQTPGQGLQFLFEYFSETQRNKGNFPGRFSGRQFSNSRSEMNVSTLELGDSALYLCASRQGEEGYTFGSGTRLTVV.

The chain is built from TRBV21-1 and TRBJ1-4; TRBD1 was called by the table and not checked on the DNA. TRBV21-1 is recorded as a pseudogene. The CDR3 is 15 amino acids. The CDR3 loop reads CASSKEGTENEKLFF. The DNA of the CDR3 is TGTGCCAGCAGCAAAGAAGGGACAGAGAATGAAAAACTGTTTTTT.

This sequence joins TRBV28 and TRBJ2-5; D ambiguous. CDR1 is MDHEN and CDR2 is SYDVKM in the germline V gene. The CDR3 is 14 residues long. V was trimmed by 1 base and J by 4 bases, leaving 10 bases between them. Here the CDR3 reads CASSLYKVGETQYF. The CDR3 DNA reads TGTGCCAGCAGTTTATATAAGGTGGGAGAGACCCAGTACTTC.

The chain recombines TRBV3-1 (or the pseudogene TRBV3-2) with TRBJ2-3; D uncertain. The germline gives CDR1 LGHDT, CDR2 YNNKEL (reference sequence). The CDR3 runs 14 residues. V lost 3 bases and J 0 bases, leaving 7 bases between the germline ends. CDR3 sequence reads: CASSHLGSTDTQYF. The CDR3 DNA reads as TGTGCCAGCAGCCACTTGGGGAGCACAGATACGCAGTATTTT.

V usage is TRBV7-2 and J usage is TRBJ2-1; either TRBD1 or TRBD2 may fit D (5 bases each). Germline loops: CDR1 SGHTA, CDR2 FQGNSA. This CDR3 has 16 amino acids. Trimming left V 5 bases short and J 7 bases short, with 21 bases between. This chain's CDR3 is CASSARDGLGENEQFF. The CDR3 DNA follows: TGTGCCAGCAGCGCTAGGGACGGCCTTGGGGAAAATGAGCAGTTCTTC.

The chain has TRBV12-3 or TRBV12-4 and TRBJ1-1; no clear D gene. This CDR3 comprises 13 residues. V was cut by 2 bases and J by 1 base, with 5 bases left in between. CDR3 DNA: TGTGCCAGCAGTTTAAGACAGAACACTGAAGCTTTCTTT. Translating it yields CASSLRQNTEAFF.

The J gene is TRBJ2-7, the V gene TRBV3-1 (or the pseudogene TRBV3-2), with no clear D. The CDR3 consists of 12 residues. Trimming removed 3 bases from V and 4 bases from J, with 7 bases in between. Germline CDR1 is LGHDT and CDR2 is YNNKEL (reference sequence). The chain's CDR3 is CASSHGQYEQYF. The CDR3 DNA reads as TGTGCCAGCAGCCATGGCCAATACGAGCAGTACTTC.

The gene calls are TRBV3-1 (or the pseudogene TRBV3-2) and TRBJ2-5, with a possible D match to TRBD1 (5 bases). Germline assignment: CDR1 LGHDT and CDR2 YNNKEL (reference sequence). The germline V and J ends were trimmed by 0 bases and 4 bases, with 15 bases remaining between them. The length of the CDR3 is 16 residues. The CDR3 loop is CASSQEGHRGIETQYF. CDR3 in DNA: TGTGCCAGCAGCCAAGAGGGCCATAGGGGTATAGAGACCCAGTACTTC.

This clone was detected only a few times. The gene calls are TRBV9 and TRBJ2-7; no definite D call. Germline loops: CDR1 SGDLS, CDR2 YYNGEE. Trimming cost V 0 bases and J 1 base, with 5 bases left between them. The CDR3 totals 13 residues. CDR3: CASSVGMSYEQYF. Here the CDR3 DNA reads TGTGCCAGCAGCGTAGGAATGTCCTACGAGCAGTACTTC.

The chain has TRBV6-1 and TRBJ1-6, with a possible D match to TRBD1 (5 bases). The CDR3 sequence is 14 residues long. V lost 0 bases, J lost 10 bases, and 10 bases lay in between. The germline CDR1 and CDR2 sequences are MNHNS and SASEGT. The CDR3 loop reads CASSEAWWGSPLHF. CDR3 DNA: TGTGCCAGCAGTGAAGCCTGGTGGGGGTCACCCCTCCACTTT.

This chain connects TRBV3-1 (or the pseudogene TRBV3-2) to TRBJ2-7; the D call may be TRBD1 or TRBD2 (6 bases each). Germline V gene data show CDR1 as LGHDT and CDR2 as YNNKEL (reference sequence). V was cut by 3 bases and J by 7 bases, with 22 bases left in between. This CDR3 has 16 amino acids. CDR3 nucleotide sequence: TGTGCCAGCAGCCATCACCGCCTGGTAGGGGGGATGGAGCAGTACTTC. It translates to CASSHHRLVGGMEQYF.

Here the CDR3 reads CASSARGDRVKGTEAFF. CDR3 in DNA: TGTGCCAGCAGCGCGCGAGGGGACAGGGTGAAGGGCACTGAAGCTTTCTTT. This chain joins TRBV9 and TRBJ1-1; 9 bases map to TRBD1. The CDR3 is 17 residues long. The ends lost 3 bases at V and 4 bases at J; junction bases unmatched: 13. Germline assignment: CDR1 SGDLS and CDR2 YYNGEE.

This clone was found a few times. In nucleotides, the CDR3 is TGTGCCACCAGTCACTCCGGCGGCACCGGGGAGCTGTTTTTT. This sequence encodes CATSHSGGTGELFF. The chain links TRBV24-1 to TRBJ2-2; D is unresolved. CDR3 length equals 14 residues. CDR1 and CDR2 (germline): KGHDR, SFDVKD. V was clipped by 6 bases and J by 4 bases, with 11 bases between them.

This chain uses TRBV5-5 with TRBJ1-5; TRBD1 is a possible D gene (6 bases). The CDR3 runs to 17 residues. Per germline, CDR1 SGHKS and CDR2 YYEKEE (reference sequence). V lost 1 base and J lost 0, with 14 bases in between. CDR3 DNA sequence: TGTGCCAGCAGCTTGACAGGGAGGGCCTATAGCAATCAGCCCCAGCATTTT. It specifies CASSLTGRAYSNQPQHF.

This clone was observed a handful of times. The CDR3 is CASRPSAGGGGYNEQFF. DNA for the CDR3: TGTGCCAGCAGACCATCAGCGGGAGGTGGGGGGTACAATGAGCAGTTCTTC. V is TRBV28 and J is TRBJ2-1, with 9 bases matching TRBD2. V lost 6 bases and J lost 4; bases outside the gene matches: 13. CDR3 length equals 17 residues. Germline assignment: CDR1 MDHEN and CDR2 SYDVKM.